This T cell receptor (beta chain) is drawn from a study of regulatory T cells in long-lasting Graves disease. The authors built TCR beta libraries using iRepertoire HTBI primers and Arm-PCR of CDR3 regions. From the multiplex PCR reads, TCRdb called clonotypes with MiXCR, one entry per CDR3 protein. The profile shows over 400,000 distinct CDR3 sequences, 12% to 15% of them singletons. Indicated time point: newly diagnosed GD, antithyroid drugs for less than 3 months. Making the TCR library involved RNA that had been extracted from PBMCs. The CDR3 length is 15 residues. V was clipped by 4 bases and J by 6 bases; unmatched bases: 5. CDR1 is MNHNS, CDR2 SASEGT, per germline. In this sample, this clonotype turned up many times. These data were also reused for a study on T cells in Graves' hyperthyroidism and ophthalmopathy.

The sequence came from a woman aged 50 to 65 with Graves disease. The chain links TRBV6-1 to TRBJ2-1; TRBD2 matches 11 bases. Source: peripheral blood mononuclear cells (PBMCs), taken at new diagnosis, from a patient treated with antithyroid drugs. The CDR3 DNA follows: TGTGCCAGCAGTGTTCTAGCGGGAGGCGCCAATGAGCAGTTCTTC. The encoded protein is CASSVLAGGANEQFF.